Listed below are T cell receptor beta chains from one sample, sequenced in a study of cytomegalovirus exposure and HLA in healthy donors. Only in-frame clones appear in the TCRdb table, and some are missing; sequencing was by immunoSEQ multiplex PCR. The table has 150,000 to 180,000 clones, around 79% seen once. Sequencing was done on a sample of PBMCs. These TCRs come from a man aged 18 to 35 in good health and CMV-seronegative. The CDR3 runs from the conserved cysteine through the conserved F or W. The D gene is left open where the match is weak. Only some rows state a clone size, as once, few, many or a class for expanded clones.

D	V	size	J	DNA	CDR3
NA	TRBV27	NA	TRBJ1-2	TGTGCCAGCAGTTTAACTAGCCCATCAGTTCATCCCCGAAACTATGGCTACACCTTC	CASSLTSPSVHPRNYGYTF
NA	TRBV6-5	few	TRBJ1-1	TGTGCCAGCAGTTACTCGGGGAGGACTGAAGCTTTCTTT	CASSYSGRTEAFF
TRBD2	TRBV5-1	NA	TRBJ2-1	TGCGCCAGCAGATTAAGCACCGGGGGGGCCTACAATGAGCAGTTCTTC	CASRLSTGGAYNEQFF
TRBD1	TRBV4-1	NA	TRBJ2-7	TGCGCCAGCAGCCCTGGGACAGGCCTCTACGAGCAGTACTTC	CASSPGTGLYEQYF
NA	TRBV5-1	few	TRBJ1-2	TGCGCCAGCAGCTTAAACAGACTAGCTAACTATGGCTACACCTTC	CASSLNRLANYGYTF
TRBD1	TRBV27	NA	TRBJ2-7	TGTGCCAGCAGTTTATCTCCGGGACAGGGTTGGTACGAGCAGTACTTC	CASSLSPGQGWYEQYF
TRBD2	TRBV14	NA	TRBJ2-3	TGTGCCAGCAGCGCCCGGCTGCGGTCTGCGGGGGGGACGGATACGCAGTATTTT	CASSARLRSAGGTDTQYF
TRBD1	TRBV5-1	NA	TRBJ2-1	TGCGCCAGCAGCTTATCAGGACAGGGCTTTGATGAGCAGTTCTTC	CASSLSGQGFDEQFF
NA	TRBV5-1	NA	TRBJ2-6	TGCGCCAGCGGTGGCAGCGACTCTGGGGCCAACGGCCTGACTTTC	CASGGSDSGANGLTF
TRBD1	TRBV27	few	TRBJ1-1	TGTGCCAGCAGTCCCCAGGGGGCCACTGAAGCTTTCTTT	CASSPQGATEAFF
TRBD1	TRBV2	NA	TRBJ2-4	TGTGCCAGCAGTGATAGGGGGACAGGAACCTTCCTAGCCAAAAACATTCGGTACTTC	CASSDRGTGTFLAKNIRYF
NA	TRBV7-2	NA	TRBJ1-2	TGTGCCAGCAGCCAGCAGTGGGCCGTTAACTATGGCTACACCTTC	CASSQQWAVNYGYTF
NA	TRBV29-1	NA	TRBJ2-7	TGCAGCGCGGGGTCGGGGGACTACGAGCAGTACTTC	CSAGSGDYEQYF
TRBD1	TRBV14	NA	TRBJ2-1	TGTGCCAGCAGCCGACCGGGACAGCCGAATGAGCAGTTCTTC	CASSRPGQPNEQFF
NA	TRBV4-3	few	TRBJ1-2	TGCGCCAGCAGCCAAGGCGGACTCTATGGCTACACCTTC	CASSQGGLYGYTF